These 29 T cell receptor beta chains originate from one sample sequenced in a study of OX40 agonist ivuxolimab in advanced cancers. TCRdb keeps only in-frame clones here, not all; method: immunoSEQ multiplex PCR. The sample lists approximately 70,000 clones; approximately 90% were seen once. Sequences were derived from CD4+ or CD8+ T cells sorted from blood, sampled in a trial of the OX40 agonist ivuxolimab. These receptors all come from an adult with an advanced solid tumor such as melanoma, head and neck, liver or kidney cancer.

The chain has TRBV9 and TRBJ1-3; 7 nucleotides line up with TRBD1. Losses at the gene ends were 3 bases for V and 4 bases for J; bases not matched to a gene: 4. Germline V lookup: CDR1 SGDLS, CDR2 YYNGEE. This CDR3 has 14 amino acids. The CDR3 sequence: CASSASTGGNTIYF. CDR3 DNA: TGTGCCAGCAGCGCCTCGACAGGGGGAAACACCATATATTTT.

The chain couples TRBV5-1 to TRBJ2-1; 7 positions agree with TRBD1. V gave up 0 bases and J gave up 10 bases; unmatched junction bases: 4. The germline V gene encodes CDR1 SGHRS and CDR2 YFSETQ. The CDR3 runs to 13 residues. The CDR3 DNA reads TGCGCCAGCAGCTTGGGGGACAGTCGCGAGCAGTTCTTC. This gives the protein CASSLGDSREQFF. Filled out from reference TRBV5-1 and TRBJ2-1, the complete variable domain reads KAGVTQTPRYLIKTRGQQVTLSCSPISGHRSVSWYQQTPGQGLQFLFEYFSETQRNKGNFPGRFSGRQFSNSRSEMNVSTLELGDSALYLCASSLGDSREQFFGPGTRLTVL.

The gene calls are TRBV6-5 and TRBJ2-2; no definite D call. This CDR3 is 13 amino acids long. Trimming removed 6 bases from V and 6 bases from J, with 11 bases in between. Germline V lookup: CDR1 MNHEY, CDR2 SVGAGI. In DNA, the CDR3 is TGTGCCAGCAGGCCGATCCGGGCCGGGGAGCTGTTTTTT. It is translated as CASRPIRAGELFF.

This chain uses TRBV10-3 with TRBJ2-7; TRBD1 matches at 7 bases. Per the germline V gene, CDR1 is ENHRY and CDR2 is SYGVKD. The CDR3 contains 13 residues. J was trimmed by 2 bases and V by 7 bases; bases with no gene match: 5. CDR3 amino acids: CAIKQGETYEQYF. The CDR3 DNA sequence: TGTGCCATCAAGCAGGGGGAAACCTACGAGCAGTACTTC.

The chain is built from TRBV1 and TRBJ2-7; the table assigns TRBD2, which was not confirmed against the DNA. TRBV1 is shown as a pseudogene. The CDR3 contains 12 residues. CDR3 nucleotide sequence: TGCACCAGCAGCCACCGGGACTACGAGCAGTACTTC. Translating it yields CTSSHRDYEQYF.

The rearrangement joins TRBV28 to TRBJ1-5; D is possibly TRBD1 (5 bases). Trimming stripped 6 bases from V and 6 bases from J, with 12 bases between. This CDR3 contains 13 residues. Germline assignment: CDR1 MDHEN and CDR2 SYDVKM. CDR3 sequence reads: CASRTPGTQPQHF. Here the CDR3 DNA reads TGTGCCAGCAGAACACCAGGGACTCAGCCCCAGCATTTT.

The V gene is TRBV6-1, the J gene TRBJ1-3; no clear D. Germline V CDR1 and CDR2: MNHNS, SASEGT. The germline V and J ends were trimmed by 5 bases and 4 bases, with 3 bases remaining between them. The CDR3 is 11 amino acids. This CDR3 is CASSLGNTIYF. In DNA form, the CDR3 reads TGTGCCAGCAGTCTAGGAAACACCATATATTTT.

The chain couples TRBV9 to TRBJ1-2, with TRBD1 identical over 10 bases. Per the germline V gene, CDR1 is SGDLS and CDR2 is YYNGEE. There are 17 residues in the CDR3. Unmatched junction bases numbered 14, after V lost 3 bases and J lost 6 bases. This CDR3 is CASSAPGQGSQRDGYTF. The CDR3 nucleotides read TGTGCCAGCAGCGCACCGGGACAGGGGAGTCAGAGGGATGGCTACACCTTC.

This clone was observed once. The J gene is TRBJ2-7, the V gene TRBV4-1, with TRBD2 matching 8 bases. This CDR3 has 15 amino acids. CDR1 and CDR2 (germline): MGHRA, YSYEKL. The ends lost 0 bases at V and 3 bases at J; junction bases unmatched: 4. The CDR3 protein is CASSQDRGGVYEQYF. Here the CDR3 DNA reads TGCGCCAGCAGCCAAGATCGGGGGGGAGTCTACGAGCAGTACTTC.

The rearrangement uses TRBV6-5 and TRBJ1-4, with TRBD1 identical over 9 bases. Germline CDR1 reads MNHEY; CDR2 reads SVGAGI. The CDR3 spans 16 residues. Losses at the gene ends were 1 base for V and 8 bases for J; bases not matched to a gene: 8. The CDR3 loop is CASSYYAGQGGEKLFF. The CDR3 coding sequence is TGTGCCAGCAGTTACTATGCGGGACAGGGAGGCGAAAAACTGTTTTTT.

This rearrangement joins TRBV19 to TRBJ1-2, with D unclear. Per the germline V gene, CDR1 is LNHDA and CDR2 is SQIVND (reference sequence). The CDR3 contains 13 residues. Between the trimmed V and J ends, which lost 4 bases and 8 bases, there was a span of 14 bases. CDR3 sequence (DNA): TGTGCCAGTAGTACCTCTGCGGGGAGGGGCTACACCTTC. This translates into CASSTSAGRGYTF.

The CDR3 sequence is CASSQLQGNTGELFF. Here the CDR3 DNA reads TGTGCCAGCAGTCAACTACAGGGAAACACCGGGGAGCTGTTTTTT. The chain combines TRBV6-5 with TRBJ2-2; D is perhaps TRBD1 (6 bases). Germline V gene sequence: CDR1 MNHEY, CDR2 SVGAGI. V was clipped by 5 bases and J by 2 bases, with 12 bases between them. The CDR3 is 15 amino acids.

This clone was found a few times. The V call is TRBV28, the J call TRBJ1-2, with D unclear. Germline lookup yields CDR1 MDHEN and CDR2 SYDVKM. V lost 5 bases and J lost 2, with 3 bases in between. The CDR3 totals 11 residues. CDR3 sequence (DNA): TGTGCCAGCAGTGGGAACTATGGCTACACCTTC. Its protein product is CASSGNYGYTF.

The rearrangement links TRBV19 to TRBJ2-7; 10 bases map to TRBD2. Germline CDR1 and CDR2: LNHDA and SQIVND (reference sequence). This CDR3 is 13 amino acids long. J lost 4 bases, V lost 4 bases, and 1 base had no gene match. Here the CDR3 reads CASSRGLAYEQYF. CDR3 sequence (DNA): TGTGCCAGTAGTAGGGGACTAGCGTACGAGCAGTACTTC.

V is TRBV6-5 and J is TRBJ2-7, with D possibly TRBD2 on 6 matching bases. The V end was cut by 4 bases, the J end by 7 bases, with 17 bases between. CDR1 is MNHEY and CDR2 is SVGAGI in the germline V gene. The CDR3 runs 14 residues. The CDR3 region is CASSLSGLPGEQYF. The CDR3, as DNA: TGTGCCAGCAGTTTATCAGGACTACCGGGGGAGCAGTACTTC.

The chain's CDR3 is CASSDPALPSGELFF. CDR3 nucleotide sequence: TGTGCCAGCAGCGACCCGGCGCTGCCCTCCGGGGAGCTGTTTTTT. This rearrangement joins TRBV9 to TRBJ2-2; D is uncertain. Per germline, CDR1 SGDLS and CDR2 YYNGEE. Trimming shortened V by 3 bases and J by 6 bases, and 15 bases separated the two germline ends. This CDR3 region has 15 residues.

This clone was counted a single time. CDR3 region: CASSGLAGVQETQYF. CDR3 nucleotides: TGTGCCAGCAGTGGACTAGCGGGAGTCCAAGAGACCCAGTACTTC. The rearrangement joins TRBV5-6 to TRBJ2-5; 13 nucleotides match TRBD2. The germline V gene has CDR1 SGHDT and CDR2 YYEEEE. The CDR3 has 15 amino acids. V gave up 5 bases and J gave up 1 base; unmatched junction bases: 2. Supplemented by reference TRBV5-6 and TRBJ2-5, the full variable domain reads DAGVTQSPTHLIKTRGQQVTLRCSPKSGHDTVSWYQQALGQGPQFIFQYYEEEERQRGNFPDRFSGHQFPNYSSELNVNALLLGDSALYLCASSGLAGVQETQYFGPGTRLLVL.

Written as DNA, the CDR3 is TGTGCCAGCAGGGGGGACAGGGGGATCTCTGGAAACACCATATATTTT. Residues: CASRGDRGISGNTIYF. The chain couples TRBV6-6 to TRBJ1-3; 11 positions agree with TRBD1. Germline V gene lookup returns CDR1 MNHNY and CDR2 SVGAGI (reference sequence). The CDR3 consists of 16 residues. The J segment lost 0 bases and the V segment lost 6 bases, leaving 4 bases of the junction unmatched.

The chain carries TRBV7-8 and TRBJ1-4; 8 positions agree with TRBD1. The CDR3 spans 13 residues. CDR1 is SGHVS and CDR2 is FQNEAQ in the germline V gene. Trimming cost V 4 bases and J 10 bases; bases outside gene matches: 5. Written as DNA, the CDR3 is TGTGCCAGCAGCTCGGACAGGGATTCAAAACTGTTTTTT. Protein: CASSSDRDSKLFF.

The chain has TRBV10-3 and TRBJ2-2; tentatively, D is TRBD1 or TRBD2 (6 bases each). Trimming stripped 2 bases from V and 3 bases from J, with 19 bases between. The length of the CDR3 is 18 residues. Germline CDR1 reads ENHRY; CDR2 reads SYGVKD. CDR3 DNA: TGTGCCATCAGTGAGCGGCGGGCCAGGGGAGGCGACACCGGGGAGCTGTTTTTT. Encoded protein: CAISERRARGGDTGELFF.

V usage is TRBV19 and J usage is TRBJ2-1, with TRBD1 as a possible D gene (6 bases). The CDR3 consists of 15 residues. CDR1 is LNHDA and CDR2 is SQIVND in the germline V gene (reference sequence). The V end was cut by 4 bases, the J end by 5 bases, with 15 bases between. Here the CDR3 reads CASSTQGLENNEQFF. CDR3 DNA sequence: TGTGCCAGTAGTACTCAGGGGCTTGAGAACAATGAGCAGTTCTTC.

The genes are TRBV5-1 and TRBJ2-1; 8 nucleotides agree with TRBD2. The CDR3 extends over 15 amino acids. V shed 0 bases and J 6 bases; nucleotides not matched to a gene: 5. Germline CDR1 is SGHRS and CDR2 is YFSETQ. The CDR3 DNA reads as TGCGCCAGCAGCTTGGGGCGGGGGGCGGCCAATGAGCAGTTCTTC. Translation: CASSLGRGAANEQFF.

The chain has TRBV29-1 and TRBJ2-1; 9 bases match TRBD2. Trimming at V came to 7 bases and at J to 7 bases, leaving 8 bases not matched to a gene. The germline gives CDR1 SQVTM, CDR2 ANQGSEA. CDR3 length equals 13 residues. CDR3 amino acids: CSGVAGAKNEQFF. In nucleotides, the CDR3 is TGCAGCGGCGTAGCGGGAGCAAAGAATGAGCAGTTCTTC.

This clone was observed a handful of times. This sequence joins TRBV5-1 and TRBJ1-1; a possible D gene is TRBD1 (5 bases). This CDR3 contains 16 residues. The germline V gene has CDR1 SGHRS and CDR2 YFSETQ. Trimming left V 4 bases short and J 1 base short, with 17 bases between. The CDR3 protein is CASSETNRGPNTEAFF. The DNA of the CDR3 is TGCGCCAGCAGCGAAACAAATCGGGGCCCGAACACTGAAGCTTTCTTT.

The rearrangement links TRBV5-1 to TRBJ1-5, with D perhaps matching TRBD1 (6 bases). Germline CDR1 SGHRS, CDR2 YFSETQ. CDR3 length: 15 amino acids. V dropped 0 bases and J dropped 10 bases, with 17 bases sitting between them. CDR3 protein: CASSLDGTPIYPQHF. CDR3 nucleotides: TGCGCCAGCAGCTTGGATGGGACACCTATTTATCCCCAGCATTTT.

The V and J genes are TRBV11-2 and TRBJ2-2; the D is unclear. The germline V and J ends were trimmed by 5 bases and 6 bases, with 13 bases remaining between them. The CDR3 runs to 14 residues. The germline V gene encodes CDR1 SGHAT and CDR2 FQNNGV. CDR3 protein: CASSLVIVAGELFF. CDR3 nucleotides: TGTGCCAGCAGCCTCGTGATAGTGGCCGGGGAGCTGTTTTTT.

V is TRBV9 and J is TRBJ2-3, with D tentatively TRBD2 (6 bases). Per the germline V gene, CDR1 is SGDLS and CDR2 is YYNGEE. V gave up 1 base and J gave up 1 base, with 7 bases separating them. CDR3 size: 14 residues. The CDR3 protein is CASSVREGTDTQYF. The CDR3 DNA is TGTGCCAGCAGCGTAAGGGAGGGCACAGATACGCAGTATTTT.

The V and J genes are TRBV6-6 and TRBJ1-2, with a weak D call TRBD1 (6 bases). V was shortened by 2 bases and J by 3 bases, with 10 bases between the two germline ends. This CDR3 region has 14 residues. CDR1 is MNHNY, CDR2 SVGAGI, per germline (reference sequence). CDR3 bases: TGTGCCAGCAGTTACGACGGGACATACTATGGCTACACCTTC. It is translated as CASSYDGTYYGYTF.

The rearrangement links TRBV5-1 to TRBJ1-6; tentative D call: TRBD1 (6 bases). The germline V and J ends were trimmed by 1 base and 10 bases, with 12 bases remaining between them. This CDR3 has 14 amino acids. CDR1 is SGHRS, CDR2 YFSETQ, per germline. The DNA for the CDR3 is TGCGCCAGCAGCTTGAAGACAGGAGGGTCACCCCTCCACTTT. Protein sequence: CASSLKTGGSPLHF. Supplemented by reference TRBV5-1 and TRBJ1-6, the full variable domain reads KAGVTQTPRYLIKTRGQQVTLSCSPISGHRSVSWYQQTPGQGLQFLFEYFSETQRNKGNFPGRFSGRQFSNSRSEMNVSTLELGDSALYLCASSLKTGGSPLHFGNGTRLTVT.